Presented here are 22 T cell receptor beta chains from one specimen sequenced in a study of T-cell memory formation after mild COVID-19. TCRdb independently ran MiXCR on the 5' RACE reads; one entry per CDR3 protein. Of 25,000 or so distinct CDR3 sequences listed, about 8% are singletons. Sequencing input: PBMCs or a T cell subset sorted from them (not recorded which). The source is an adult woman who had mild COVID-19 (a few samples of this study predate the infection). Cell type and time point are not known.

This clonotype was observed a handful of times. The chain employs TRBV11-2 and TRBJ2-1, with D maybe TRBD2 (5 bases). Per the germline V gene, CDR1 is SGHAT and CDR2 is FQNNGV. The CDR3 has 18 residues. The V end was cut by 1 base, the J end by 0 bases, with 16 bases between. The CDR3 DNA sequence: TGTGCCAGCAGCTTAGTCTCGCTGCGACTACGCTCCTACAATGAGCAGTTCTTC. This encodes CASSLVSLRLRSYNEQFF.

There are many counts of this clonotype. V and J are TRBV25-1 and TRBJ2-7, with 10 bases lining up with TRBD2. The germline gives CDR1 MGHDK, CDR2 SYGVNS. CDR3 length: 15 amino acids. V lost 2 bases to trimming and J lost 4 bases; unmatched junction nucleotides: 5. DNA of the CDR3: TGTGCCAGCAGTGAACCGGGACTAGCGAAATACGAGCAGTACTTC. Translation: CASSEPGLAKYEQYF.

This clonotype has ten or more counts. The V call is TRBV2, the J call TRBJ2-7; D possibly corresponds to TRBD1 (5 bases). Trimming removed 11 bases at V and 1 base at J, with 15 bases between. The germline gives CDR1 SNHLY, CDR2 FYNNEI. This CDR3 is built from 13 residues. The CDR3 loop is CACGAGRSYEQYF. Written as DNA, the CDR3 is TGTGCCTGTGGGGCAGGGCGATCCTACGAGCAGTACTTC.

This clonotype appeared many times. This chain joins TRBV7-2 and TRBJ2-1; D unclear. Germline V lookup: CDR1 SGHTA, CDR2 FQGNSA. V lost 0 bases and J lost 0, with 12 bases in between. The CDR3 covers 17 residues. CDR3 nucleotides: TGTGCCAGCAGCTTAGCATACGCATTGAGCTCCTACAATGAGCAGTTCTTC. Translated, it gives CASSLAYALSSYNEQFF.

In this sample, this clonotype turned up many times. This sequence joins TRBV19 and TRBJ2-2, with D hard to call. Germline V lookup: CDR1 LNHDA, CDR2 SQIVND (reference sequence). The CDR3 extends over 16 amino acids. V was cut by 7 bases and J by 5 bases, with 20 bases left in between. CDR3 protein: CASIRTDQQRTGELFF. The CDR3 region has the DNA TGTGCCAGTATTCGAACAGATCAGCAACGGACCGGGGAGCTGTTTTTT. Drawing the rest from reference TRBV19 and TRBJ2-2, the complete variable domain is DGGITQSPKYLFRKEGQNVTLSCEQNLNHDAMYWYRQDPGQGLRLIYYSQIVNDFQKGDIAEGYSVSREKKESFPLTVTSAQKNPTAFYLCASIRTDQQRTGELFFGEGSRLTVL.

This clonotype appeared many times. The V call is TRBV18, the J call TRBJ2-3; TRBD1 is a possible D gene (6 bases). Trimming left V 0 bases short and J 6 bases short, with 19 bases between. The CDR3 runs 17 residues. Germline lookup yields CDR1 KGHSH and CDR2 LQKENI. In nucleotides, the CDR3 is TGTGCCAGCTCACCACCGGGCGAAACAGGGTACGGCGATACGCAGTATTTT. Residues: CASSPPGETGYGDTQYF.

This clonotype has at least ten counts. The J gene is TRBJ2-1, the V gene TRBV4-2; TRBD1 is a possible D gene (6 bases). Germline V gives CDR1 LGHNA, CDR2 YNFKEQ. Trimming took 0 bases from V and 2 from J, leaving 11 bases between them. There are 16 residues in the CDR3. The CDR3 region is CASSQDPGTPYNEQFF. The CDR3 bases are TGTGCCAGCAGCCAAGATCCAGGGACACCCTACAATGAGCAGTTCTTC.

This clonotype was counted many times. V gene TRBV20-1 combines with J gene TRBJ1-1, with D unclear. The germline V gene encodes CDR1 DFQATT and CDR2 SNEGSKA (reference sequence). The V end was cut by 0 bases, the J end by 3 bases, with 17 bases between. The CDR3 covers 16 residues. CDR3 sequence reads: CSARDHLMGMDTEAFF. CDR3 DNA sequence: TGCAGTGCTAGAGATCACCTTATGGGGATGGACACTGAAGCTTTCTTT.

The table lists this clonotype with many counts. The chain employs TRBV18 and TRBJ2-1, with D unresolved. V was clipped by 6 bases and J by 0 bases, with 15 bases between them. Germline V gene data show CDR1 as KGHSH and CDR2 as LQKENI. This CDR3 spans 16 amino acids. CDR3 loop: CASSRGSDSSYNEQFF. The DNA for the CDR3 is TGTGCCAGCTCCCGAGGAAGCGATAGCTCCTACAATGAGCAGTTCTTC.

This clonotype was recorded many times. The rearrangement uses TRBV24-1 and TRBJ2-5; perhaps D is TRBD1 or TRBD2 (6 bases each). CDR1 is KGHDR and CDR2 is SFDVKD in the germline V gene. The CDR3 is made up of 14 amino acids. The V end was cut by 1 base, the J end by 4 bases, with 9 bases between. The CDR3 protein is CATSDFGGPETQYF. CDR3 sequence (DNA): TGTGCCACCAGTGATTTTGGGGGGCCAGAGACCCAGTACTTC.

The chain has TRBV7-9 and TRBJ2-1, with 12 bases matching TRBD2. V lost 5 bases to trimming and J lost 3 bases; unmatched junction nucleotides: 8. The CDR3 consists of 17 residues. CDR1 and CDR2 from the germline V gene are SEHNR and FQNEAQ (reference sequence). The CDR3 sequence: CASSGGTSGWIYNEQFF. The CDR3 bases are TGTGCCAGCAGCGGGGGGACTAGCGGGTGGATCTACAATGAGCAGTTCTTC.

This clonotype was observed at least ten times. The chain uses TRBV20-1 and TRBJ2-7; D uncertain. Trimming left V 0 bases short and J 1 base short, with 16 bases between. The CDR3 totals 16 residues. Germline CDR1 DFQATT, CDR2 SNEGSKA (reference sequence). The CDR3 region is CSARDPAGGGSYEQYF. The CDR3 DNA follows: TGCAGTGCTAGAGACCCGGCCGGTGGCGGTTCCTACGAGCAGTACTTC.

At least ten counts were recorded for this clonotype. The V and J genes are TRBV20-1 and TRBJ1-5; 8 bases fit TRBD1. The CDR3 is 13 amino acids. Germline assignment: CDR1 DFQATT and CDR2 SNEGSKA (reference sequence). J gave up 2 bases and V 6 bases, and 3 bases lay outside the gene matches. This CDR3 reads CSAGQGRNQPQHF. For the CDR3, the DNA is TGCAGTGCCGGACAGGGACGCAATCAGCCCCAGCATTTT.

This clonotype was detected many times. V usage is TRBV30 and J usage is TRBJ1-5; no firm D call. Trimming stripped 2 bases from V and 6 bases from J, with 11 bases between. Germline CDR1 and CDR2: GTSNPN and SVGIG (reference sequence). CDR3 length: 13 residues. The CDR3 nucleotides are TGTGCCTGGAGTTATGGTGTCAGTCAGCCCCAGCATTTT. Translated: CAWSYGVSQPQHF.

This clonotype was counted at least ten times. The chain combines TRBV5-1 with TRBJ2-1, with TRBD1 identical over 8 bases. CDR1 is SGHRS, CDR2 YFSETQ, per germline. The length of the CDR3 is 15 residues. With 4 bases clipped from V and 4 bases from J, the junction kept 7 bases outside the gene matches. The CDR3 loop is CASSPGTGSYNEQFF. CDR3 DNA: TGCGCCAGCAGCCCCGGGACAGGCAGTTACAATGAGCAGTTCTTC.

The gene calls are TRBV5-6 and TRBJ2-5; 8 positions match TRBD1. This CDR3 comprises 14 residues. CDR1 is SGHDT, CDR2 YYEEEE, per germline. The junction had 3 bases not matched to a gene; V was cut back by 4 bases and J by 1 base. The CDR3 region is CASSVDRVQETQYF. Here the CDR3 DNA reads TGTGCCAGCAGCGTGGACAGGGTCCAAGAGACCCAGTACTTC.

This clonotype was seen repeatedly, ten times or more. The chain is built from TRBV5-1 and TRBJ2-2; TRBD1 matches 9 bases. Germline V gene sequence: CDR1 SGHRS, CDR2 YFSETQ. This CDR3 is built from 16 residues. V shed 2 bases, J shed 4 bases, and the junction held 6 bases outside the gene matches. This CDR3 reads CASSLWGQGSTGELFF. CDR3 DNA sequence: TGCGCCAGCAGCTTATGGGGACAGGGAAGCACCGGGGAGCTGTTTTTT. The full variable domain, completed using reference TRBV5-1 and TRBJ2-2, is KAGVTQTPRYLIKTRGQQVTLSCSPISGHRSVSWYQQTPGQGLQFLFEYFSETQRNKGNFPGRFSGRQFSNSRSEMNVSTLELGDSALYLCASSLWGQGSTGELFFGEGSRLTVL.

V gene TRBV30 combines with J gene TRBJ1-3, with TRBD1 matching 8 bases. Germline V gene data show CDR1 as GTSNPN and CDR2 as SVGIG (reference sequence). CDR3 length: 16 residues. V lost 3 bases and J lost 4; bases outside the gene matches: 11. The CDR3 nucleotides are TGTGCCTGGAGAGGGACAGGAACCTTGAAGGGAAACACCATATATTTT. As protein: CAWRGTGTLKGNTIYF.

This clonotype is classed as medium-sized. The V and J genes are TRBV4-1 and TRBJ1-2; D remains unclear. The V gene lost 0 bases and the J gene lost 8 bases, with 7 bases spanning the gap. Germline CDR1 and CDR2: MGHRA and YSYEKL. The CDR3 covers 12 residues. CDR3 bases: TGCGCCAGCAGCCAAGATATGGAGGGCTACACCTTC. Encoded protein: CASSQDMEGYTF.

The genes are TRBV29-1 and TRBJ2-3; TRBD1 is a possible D gene (6 bases). Trimming left V 5 bases short and J 1 base short, with 13 bases between. The CDR3 loop spans 14 amino acids. The V gene's germline CDR1 is SQVTM and CDR2 ANQGSEA. The CDR3 region is CSVTGPQRTDTQYF. Here the CDR3 DNA reads TGCAGCGTTACAGGGCCTCAACGCACAGATACGCAGTATTTT.

Ten or more counts support this clonotype. V and J are TRBV9 and TRBJ2-3, with D perhaps TRBD1 or TRBD2 (5 bases each). The CDR3 spans 12 residues. Trimming stripped 5 bases from V and 4 bases from J, with 8 bases between. CDR1 and CDR2 (germline): SGDLS, YYNGEE. CDR3 protein: CASRGDSDTQYF. CDR3 bases: TGTGCCAGCAGGGGGGATTCAGATACGCAGTATTTT.

The rearrangement uses TRBV5-1 and TRBJ2-1; weak D call: TRBD2 (6 bases). Per germline, CDR1 SGHRS and CDR2 YFSETQ. The V end was cut by 0 bases, the J end by 9 bases, with 19 bases between. The CDR3 is 16 residues long. CDR3 sequence: CASSLGPGLGSSEQFF. The DNA of the CDR3 is TGCGCCAGCAGCTTGGGGCCGGGACTTGGGTCGTCTGAGCAGTTCTTC.